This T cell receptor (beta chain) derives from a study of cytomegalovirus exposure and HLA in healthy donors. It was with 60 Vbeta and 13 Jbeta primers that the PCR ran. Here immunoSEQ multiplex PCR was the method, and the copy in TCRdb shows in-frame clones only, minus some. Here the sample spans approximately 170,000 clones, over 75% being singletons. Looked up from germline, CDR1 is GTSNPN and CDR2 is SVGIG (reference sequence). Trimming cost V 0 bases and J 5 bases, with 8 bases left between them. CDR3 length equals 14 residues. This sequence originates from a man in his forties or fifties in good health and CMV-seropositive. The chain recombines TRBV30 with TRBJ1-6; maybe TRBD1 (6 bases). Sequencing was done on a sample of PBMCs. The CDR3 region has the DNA TGTGCCTGGAGTGTTCACAGGGATAATTCACCCCTCCACTTT. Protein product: CAWSVHRDNSPLHF.